This T cell receptor beta chain was recorded in a study of shared clonotypes between healthy human individuals. Study information: For every donor, three CD4 naive, three CD4 memory, two CD8 naive and one CD8 memory plates were used. Overall study results and limits: The donor pool, a small one, limited the genetic and exposure-history diversity represented.

A note on this clone: The antigen remains unidentified. Other DNA sequences in this specimen translate into the identical CDR3.

Trimming removed 3 bases from V and 7 bases from J, with 7 bases in between. Germline V lookup: CDR1 SNHLY, CDR2 FYNNEI. The CDR3 sequence is 12 residues long. Deep level was the assay's run setting. Generated by immunoSEQ multiplex PCR, the TCRdb table keeps only in-frame clones and is missing some. There are 2 million to 2.5 million clones in the sample; 90% to 95% occur only once, and under 0.45% lies in the top ten. The clonotype originates from a man aged 18 to 35 in good health. Some clones in this sample may be carry-over from other donors' samples. This rearrangement joins TRBV2 to TRBJ1-5; D remains unclear. The sequencing input was naive CD4+ T cells from PBMCs. The sample's subset: CD45RA+ positively selected. For the CDR3, the DNA is TGTGCCAGCAGTGATCCGGGCCAGCCCCAGCATTTT. This translates into CASSDPGQPQHF.